The source of this T cell receptor (beta chain) is a study of identical twins. Per germline, CDR1 SNHLY and CDR2 FYNNEI. This CDR3 region has 12 residues. The V and J ends lost 10 bases and 6 bases respectively, with 16 bases between them. One entry per CDR3 protein, called by TCRdb with MiXCR from the 5' RACE reads. The data hold about 660,000 distinct CDR3 sequences, with 8.6% observed a single time. The study, taken as a whole, reports: Models underpredicted monozygotic twin sharing of out-of-frame TCR alpha. Invariant MAIT and iNKT cells could partly confound zero-insertion analyses.

Note on this clonotype: Its antigen is not identified.

Another study also made use of these data, one on yellow fever vaccine responses in identical twins.

The source of this sequence is a woman aged 18-29 years in good health. V usage is TRBV2 and J usage is TRBJ2-7; D possibly uses TRBD1 or TRBD2 (6 bases each). The sequenced sample consisted of PBMCs. CDR3 loop: CANLRGVGEQYF. CDR3 DNA: TGTGCCAACTTAAGGGGGGTAGGCGAGCAGTACTTC.